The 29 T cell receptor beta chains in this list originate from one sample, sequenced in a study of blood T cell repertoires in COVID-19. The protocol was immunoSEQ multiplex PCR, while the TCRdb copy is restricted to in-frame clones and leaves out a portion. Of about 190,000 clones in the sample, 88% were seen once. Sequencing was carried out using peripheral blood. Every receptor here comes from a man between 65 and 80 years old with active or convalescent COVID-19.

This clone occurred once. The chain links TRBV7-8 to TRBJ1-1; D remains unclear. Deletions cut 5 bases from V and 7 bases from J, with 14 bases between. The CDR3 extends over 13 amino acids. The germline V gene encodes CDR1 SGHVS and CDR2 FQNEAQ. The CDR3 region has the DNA TGTGCCAGCAGCCCCCGGGTGGAGGTTGAAGCTTTCTTT. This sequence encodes CASSPRVEVEAFF.

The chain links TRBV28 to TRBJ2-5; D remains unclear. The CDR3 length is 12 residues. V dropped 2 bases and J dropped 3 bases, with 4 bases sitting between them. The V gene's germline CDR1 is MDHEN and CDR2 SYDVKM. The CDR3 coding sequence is TGTGCCAGCAGTTTACAGGAAGAGACCCAGTACTTC. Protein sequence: CASSLQEETQYF.

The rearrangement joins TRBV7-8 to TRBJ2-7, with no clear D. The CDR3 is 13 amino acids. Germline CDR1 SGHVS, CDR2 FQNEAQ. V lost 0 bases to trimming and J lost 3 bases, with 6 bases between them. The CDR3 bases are TGTGCCAGCAGCTTAGCGACGGGCTACGAGCAGTACTTC. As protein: CASSLATGYEQYF. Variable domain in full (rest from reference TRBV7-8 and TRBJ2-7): GAGVSQSPRYKVAKRGQDVALRCDPISGHVSLFWYQQALGQGPEFLTYFQNEAQLDKSGLPSDRFFAERPEGSVSTLKIQRTQQEDSAVYLCASSLATGYEQYFGPGTRLTVT.

The CDR3 reads CASSITTGIRPQHF. The CDR3 nucleotides read TGTGCCAGCAGTATAACGACGGGAATCAGGCCCCAGCATTTT. The rearrangement joins TRBV27 to TRBJ1-5; no firm D call. The CDR3 is 14 residues long. The V and J ends lost 5 bases and 9 bases respectively, with 17 bases between them. Looked up from germline, CDR1 is MNHEY and CDR2 is SMNVEV (reference sequence).

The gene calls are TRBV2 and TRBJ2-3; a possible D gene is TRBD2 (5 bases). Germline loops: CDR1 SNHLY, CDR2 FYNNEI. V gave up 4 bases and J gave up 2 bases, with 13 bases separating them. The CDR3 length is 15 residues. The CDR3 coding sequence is TGTGCCAGCAGTGTCGGGGAGAACCCCACAGATACGCAGTATTTT. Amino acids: CASSVGENPTDTQYF.

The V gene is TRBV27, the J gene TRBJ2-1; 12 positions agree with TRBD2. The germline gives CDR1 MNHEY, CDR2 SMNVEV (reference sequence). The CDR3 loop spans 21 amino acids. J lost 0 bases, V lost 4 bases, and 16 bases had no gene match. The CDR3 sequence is CASSSPSGRTSGTFSYNEQFF. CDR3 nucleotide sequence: TGTGCCAGCAGTTCTCCCTCGGGGCGGACTAGCGGGACCTTCTCCTACAATGAGCAGTTCTTC.

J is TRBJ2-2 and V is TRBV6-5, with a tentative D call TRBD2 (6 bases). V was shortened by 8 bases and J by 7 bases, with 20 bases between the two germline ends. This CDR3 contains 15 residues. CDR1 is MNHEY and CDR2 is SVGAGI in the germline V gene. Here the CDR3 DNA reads TGTGCCAGCCGAATTTATATCTCTAGCGACGGGGAGCTGTTTTTT. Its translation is CASRIYISSDGELFF.

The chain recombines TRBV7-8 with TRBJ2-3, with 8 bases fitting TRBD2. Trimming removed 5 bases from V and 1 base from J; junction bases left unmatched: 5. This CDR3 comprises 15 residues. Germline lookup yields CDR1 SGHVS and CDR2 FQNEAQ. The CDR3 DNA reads TGTGCCAGCAGCCTCATGACTAGCGGCACAGATACGCAGTATTTT. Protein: CASSLMTSGTDTQYF.

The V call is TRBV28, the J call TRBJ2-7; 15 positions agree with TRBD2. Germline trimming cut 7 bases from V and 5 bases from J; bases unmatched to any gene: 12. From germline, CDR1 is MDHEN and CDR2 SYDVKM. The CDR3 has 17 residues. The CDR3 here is CASTPEGTSGRMNEQYF. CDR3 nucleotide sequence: TGTGCCAGCACGCCCGAGGGGACTAGCGGGAGGATGAACGAGCAGTACTTC.

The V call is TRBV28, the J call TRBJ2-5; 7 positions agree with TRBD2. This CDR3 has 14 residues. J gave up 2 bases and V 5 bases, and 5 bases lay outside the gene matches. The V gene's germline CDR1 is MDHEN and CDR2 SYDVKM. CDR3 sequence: CASSVPGLQETQYF. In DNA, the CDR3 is TGTGCCAGCAGTGTGCCGGGACTACAAGAGACCCAGTACTTC.

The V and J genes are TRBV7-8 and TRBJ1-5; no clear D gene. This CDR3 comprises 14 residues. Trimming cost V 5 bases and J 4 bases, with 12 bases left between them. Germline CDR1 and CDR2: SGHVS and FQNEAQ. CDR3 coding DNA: TGTGCCAGCAGCCTAGGGAGCGCAAATCAGCCCCAGCATTTT. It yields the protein CASSLGSANQPQHF.

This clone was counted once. CDR3 in amino acids: CASSTLGRGRATGEKLFF. The CDR3 coding sequence is TGTGCCAGCAGCACCTTGGGAAGGGGTCGGGCGACCGGTGAAAAACTGTTTTTT. This chain uses TRBV5-6 with TRBJ1-4, with D maybe TRBD1 (5 bases). Per the germline V gene, CDR1 is SGHDT and CDR2 is YYEEEE. With 4 bases removed from V and 7 bases from J, the gap between germline ends came to 26 bases. The CDR3 contains 18 residues.

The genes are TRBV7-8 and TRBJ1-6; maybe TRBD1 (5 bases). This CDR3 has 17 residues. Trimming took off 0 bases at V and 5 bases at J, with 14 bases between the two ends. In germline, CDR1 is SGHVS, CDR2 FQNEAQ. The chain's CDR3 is CASSLAWGGSNNSPLHF. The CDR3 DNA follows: TGTGCCAGCAGCTTAGCTTGGGGGGGGTCAAATAATTCACCCCTCCACTTT.

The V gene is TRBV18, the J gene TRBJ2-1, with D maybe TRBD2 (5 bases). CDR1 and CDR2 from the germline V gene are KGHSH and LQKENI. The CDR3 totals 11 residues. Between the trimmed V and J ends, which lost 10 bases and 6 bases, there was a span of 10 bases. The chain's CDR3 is CATAAGNEQFF. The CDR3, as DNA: TGTGCCACCGCCGCGGGCAATGAGCAGTTCTTC.

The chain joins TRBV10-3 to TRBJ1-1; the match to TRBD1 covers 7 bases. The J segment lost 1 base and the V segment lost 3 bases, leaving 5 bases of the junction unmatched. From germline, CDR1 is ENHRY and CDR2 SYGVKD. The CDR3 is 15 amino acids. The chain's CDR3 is CAISDFGQENTEAFF. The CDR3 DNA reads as TGTGCCATCAGTGATTTTGGACAGGAGAACACTGAAGCTTTCTTT.

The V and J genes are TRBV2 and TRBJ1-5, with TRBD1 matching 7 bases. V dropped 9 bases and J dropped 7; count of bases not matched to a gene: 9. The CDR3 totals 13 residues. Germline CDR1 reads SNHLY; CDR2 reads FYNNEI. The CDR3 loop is CASDRTGLQPQHF. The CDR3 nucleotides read TGTGCCAGTGATCGGACAGGCCTCCAGCCCCAGCATTTT.

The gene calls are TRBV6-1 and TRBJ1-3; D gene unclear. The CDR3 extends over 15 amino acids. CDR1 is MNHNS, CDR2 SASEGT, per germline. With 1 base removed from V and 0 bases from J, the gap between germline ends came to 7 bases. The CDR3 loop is CASSEGRISGNTIYF. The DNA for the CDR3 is TGTGCCAGCAGTGAAGGGAGAATCTCTGGAAACACCATATATTTT.

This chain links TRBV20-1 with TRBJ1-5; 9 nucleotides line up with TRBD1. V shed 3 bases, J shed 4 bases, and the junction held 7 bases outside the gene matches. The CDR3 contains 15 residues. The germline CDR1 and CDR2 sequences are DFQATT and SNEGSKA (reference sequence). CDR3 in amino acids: CSASFHRGPNQPQHF. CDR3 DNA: TGCAGTGCTAGTTTTCACAGGGGGCCAAATCAGCCCCAGCATTTT.

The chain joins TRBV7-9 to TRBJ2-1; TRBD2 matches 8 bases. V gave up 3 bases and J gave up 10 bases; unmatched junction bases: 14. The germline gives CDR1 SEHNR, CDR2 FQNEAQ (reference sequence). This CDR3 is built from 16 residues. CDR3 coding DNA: TGTGCCAGCAGCTTGGGGTTAGCGGGGCCTGGCATGGAGCAGTTCTTC. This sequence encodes CASSLGLAGPGMEQFF.

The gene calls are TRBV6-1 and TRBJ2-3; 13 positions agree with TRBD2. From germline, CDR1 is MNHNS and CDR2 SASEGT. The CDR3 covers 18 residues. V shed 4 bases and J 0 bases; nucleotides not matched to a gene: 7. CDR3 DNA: TGTGCCAGCAGTGGTGGGACTAGCGGGACCCGAAGCACAGATACGCAGTATTTT. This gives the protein CASSGGTSGTRSTDTQYF.

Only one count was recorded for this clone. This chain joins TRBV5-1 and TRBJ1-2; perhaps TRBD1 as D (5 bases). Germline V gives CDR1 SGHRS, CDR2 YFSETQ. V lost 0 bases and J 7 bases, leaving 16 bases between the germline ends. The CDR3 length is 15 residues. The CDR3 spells CASSLAGAAEGGYTF. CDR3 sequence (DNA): TGCGCCAGCAGCTTGGCCGGGGCAGCGGAGGGTGGCTACACCTTC.

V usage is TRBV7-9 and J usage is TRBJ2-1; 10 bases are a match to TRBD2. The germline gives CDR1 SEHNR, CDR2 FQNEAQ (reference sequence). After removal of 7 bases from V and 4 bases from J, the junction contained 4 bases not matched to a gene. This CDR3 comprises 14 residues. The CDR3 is CASTLLAGYNEQFF. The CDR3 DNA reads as TGTGCCAGCACCCTACTAGCGGGGTACAATGAGCAGTTCTTC.

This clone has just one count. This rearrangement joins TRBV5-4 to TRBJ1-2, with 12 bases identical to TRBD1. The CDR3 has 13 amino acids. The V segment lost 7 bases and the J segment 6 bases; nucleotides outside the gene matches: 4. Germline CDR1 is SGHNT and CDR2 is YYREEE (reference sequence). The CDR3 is CASGDRGRHGYTF. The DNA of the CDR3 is TGTGCCAGCGGGGACAGGGGGCGCCATGGCTACACCTTC.

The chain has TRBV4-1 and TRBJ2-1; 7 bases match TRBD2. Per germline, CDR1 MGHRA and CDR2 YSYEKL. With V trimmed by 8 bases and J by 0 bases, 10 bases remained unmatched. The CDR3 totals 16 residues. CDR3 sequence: CASQPSGASSYNEQFF. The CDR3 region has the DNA TGCGCCAGCCAACCGAGCGGGGCTTCCTCCTACAATGAGCAGTTCTTC.

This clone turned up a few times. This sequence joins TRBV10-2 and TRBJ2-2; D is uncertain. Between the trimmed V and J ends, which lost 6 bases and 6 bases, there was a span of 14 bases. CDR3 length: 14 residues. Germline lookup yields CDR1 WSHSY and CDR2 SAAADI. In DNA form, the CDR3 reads TGCGCCAGCAGGTTGCAGCCGGGTTCCGGGGAGCTGTTTTTT. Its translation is CASRLQPGSGELFF.

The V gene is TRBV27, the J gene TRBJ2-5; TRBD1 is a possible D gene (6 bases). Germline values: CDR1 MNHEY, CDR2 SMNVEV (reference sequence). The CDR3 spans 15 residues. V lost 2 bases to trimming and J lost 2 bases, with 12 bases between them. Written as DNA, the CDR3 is TGTGCCAGCAGTTTAGGGGGCAGGGCACAAGAGACCCAGTACTTC. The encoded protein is CASSLGGRAQETQYF.

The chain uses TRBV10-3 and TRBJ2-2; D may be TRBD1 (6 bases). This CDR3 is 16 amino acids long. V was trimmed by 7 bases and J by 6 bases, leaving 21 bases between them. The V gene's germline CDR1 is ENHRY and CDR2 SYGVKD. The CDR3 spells CAITRGDTGIAGELFF. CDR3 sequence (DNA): TGTGCCATCACAAGAGGGGATACAGGGATCGCCGGGGAGCTGTTTTTT.

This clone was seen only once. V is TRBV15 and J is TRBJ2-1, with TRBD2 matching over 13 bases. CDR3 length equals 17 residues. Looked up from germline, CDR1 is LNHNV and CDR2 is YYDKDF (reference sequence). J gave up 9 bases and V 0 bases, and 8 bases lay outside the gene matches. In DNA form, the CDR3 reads TGTGCCACCAGCAGAGAAGTTGGAGGACTAGCGGGAGTTGAGCAGTTCTTC. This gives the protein CATSREVGGLAGVEQFF.

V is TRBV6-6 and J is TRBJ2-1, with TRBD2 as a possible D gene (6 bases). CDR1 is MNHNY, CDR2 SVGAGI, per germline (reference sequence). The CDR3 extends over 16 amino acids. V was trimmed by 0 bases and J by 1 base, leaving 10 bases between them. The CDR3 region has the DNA TGTGCCAGCAGTTACTCCCGGGAGCCTTCCTACAATGAGCAGTTCTTC. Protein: CASSYSREPSYNEQFF.